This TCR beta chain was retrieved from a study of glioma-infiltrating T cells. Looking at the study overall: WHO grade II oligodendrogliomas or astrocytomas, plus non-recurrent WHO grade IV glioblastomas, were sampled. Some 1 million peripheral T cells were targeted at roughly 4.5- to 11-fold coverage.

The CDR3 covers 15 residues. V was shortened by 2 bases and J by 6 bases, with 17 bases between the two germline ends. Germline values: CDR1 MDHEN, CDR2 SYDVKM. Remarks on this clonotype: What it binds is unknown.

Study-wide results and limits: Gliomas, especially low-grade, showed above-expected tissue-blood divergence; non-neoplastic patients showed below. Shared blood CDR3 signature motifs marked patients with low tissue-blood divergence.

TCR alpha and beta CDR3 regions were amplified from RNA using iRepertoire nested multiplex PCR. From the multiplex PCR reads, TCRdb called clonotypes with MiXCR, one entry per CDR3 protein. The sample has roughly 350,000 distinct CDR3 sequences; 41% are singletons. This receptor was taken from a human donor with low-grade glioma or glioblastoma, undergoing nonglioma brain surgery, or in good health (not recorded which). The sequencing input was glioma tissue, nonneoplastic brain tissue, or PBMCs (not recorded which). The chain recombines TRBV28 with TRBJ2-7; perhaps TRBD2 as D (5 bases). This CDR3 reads CASSLVSGDKIEQYF. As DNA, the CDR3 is TGTGCCAGCAGTTTAGTCTCCGGGGATAAGATCGAGCAGTACTTC.